Shown below are 5 T cell receptor beta chains from a single sample sequenced in a study of cytomegalovirus exposure and HLA in healthy donors. A multiplex PCR was run with 60 Vbeta primers and 13 Jbeta primers. Sequenced by immunoSEQ multiplex PCR; TCRdb stores in-frame clones only, minus some. The data contain roughly 140,000 clones, around 65% of them singletons. Sequencing was done on a sample of PBMCs. These receptors were obtained from a woman in her twenties or thirties in good health and CMV-seropositive.

This clone was detected only a few times. The rearrangement uses TRBV5-5 and TRBJ2-3; 7 bases fit TRBD1. The CDR3 length is 14 residues. J was trimmed by 2 bases and V by 3 bases; bases with no gene match: 3. CDR1 and CDR2 (germline): SGHKS, YYEKEE (reference sequence). DNA of the CDR3: TGTGCCAGCAGCTCTGGACAGGCCACAGATACGCAGTATTTT. This gives the protein CASSSGQATDTQYF.

The chain employs TRBV7-9 and TRBJ2-5, with 9 bases identical to TRBD1. Germline V gene lookup returns CDR1 SEHNR and CDR2 FQNEAQ (reference sequence). CDR3 length: 15 residues. J lost 11 bases, V lost 5 bases, and 15 bases had no gene match. The DNA for the CDR3 is TGTGCCAGCAGCCCAAACGGGACAGGGTTCTTAGGGCAGTACTTC. Translation gives CASSPNGTGFLGQYF.

The chain has TRBV9 and TRBJ2-2; TRBD2 aligns across 7 bases. V was pared by 0 bases and J by 7 bases, with 3 bases of the junction left unmatched. The CDR3 is 14 amino acids. Germline CDR1 and CDR2: SGDLS and YYNGEE. The CDR3 DNA reads as TGTGCCAGCAGCGTAGGAACTAGCGTCGGGGAGCTGTTTTTT. This translates into CASSVGTSVGELFF.

Points on this clone: Within the sample, other DNA sequences also encode this same CDR3. V usage is TRBV5-1 and J usage is TRBJ2-3, with D unresolved. V was clipped by 2 bases and J by 2 bases, with 3 bases between them. Germline V lookup: CDR1 SGHRS, CDR2 YFSETQ. The CDR3 has 12 amino acids. Written as DNA, the CDR3 is TGCGCCAGCAGCTTTCTCACAGATACGCAGTATTTT. Translation: CASSFLTDTQYF.

This chain joins TRBV2 and TRBJ2-7; D perhaps matches TRBD1 (5 bases). CDR1 is SNHLY, CDR2 FYNNEI, per germline. Trimming shortened V by 4 bases and J by 2 bases, and 18 bases separated the two germline ends. The CDR3 consists of 16 residues. CDR3 DNA: TGTGCCAGCAGTGTCCAACAGGCCGCGGCGGCCTACGAGCAGTACTTC. Translating it yields CASSVQQAAAAYEQYF. Filled out from reference TRBV2 and TRBJ2-7, the complete variable domain reads EPEVTQTPSHQVTQMGQEVILRCVPISNHLYFYWYRQILGQKVEFLVSFYNNEISEKSEIFDDQFSVERPDGSNFTLKIRSTKLEDSAMYFCASSVQQAAAAYEQYFGPGTRLTVT.